This T cell receptor (beta chain) was obtained from a study of T-cell memory formation after mild COVID-19. Germline V gene lookup returns CDR1 SGHVS and CDR2 FNYEAQ. V shed 5 bases, J shed 5 bases, and the junction held 12 bases outside the gene matches. This CDR3 contains 18 residues. In this sample, this clonotype turned up many times. TCRdb re-derived calls from the 5' RACE reads in MiXCR, one entry per CDR3 protein. The sample lists fewer than 400,000 distinct CDR3 sequences, 13% seen once, with 20% to 25% in the top ten. This receptor was obtained from a man aged 18 to 29 who had mild COVID-19 (a few samples of this study predate the infection). Cell type and time point are not known. This sequence joins TRBV7-6 and TRBJ2-2; 12 bases are a match to TRBD2. Sequencing was carried out using PBMCs or a T cell subset sorted from them (not recorded which). The DNA for the CDR3 is TGTGCCAGCAGCCAAAGACCTAGCGGGGGGGCCGAGACCGGGGAGCTGTTTTTT. Its translation is CASSQRPSGGAETGELFF.